The clone carrying this T cell receptor beta chain was counted only a few times. This entry is derived from a study of blood T cell repertoires in COVID-19. Turning to the study itself: The cDNA or gDNA used as material had been derived from T cells, B-cell-depleted T cells, or PBMCs.

Original processing notes: Estimated nucleated cell counts came from reference gene primer amplification. Sequenced by immunoSEQ multiplex PCR; TCRdb stores in-frame clones only, minus some. That table furnishes V, J and clone size, whereas the DNA furnished D and trimming. The sample has some 150,000 clones; more than 75% are singletons. This sequence originates from a man aged 55 to 69 with active or convalescent COVID-19. Sequencing used peripheral blood.

The CDR3 coding sequence is TGTGCCAGCAGGCGGAGCGGGAGTTCAGATACGCAGTATTTT. Residues: CASRRSGSSDTQYF. The gene calls are TRBV7-2 and TRBJ2-3; 8 bases match TRBD2. In germline, CDR1 is SGHTA, CDR2 FQGNSA. Trimming removed 6 bases from V and 4 bases from J; junction bases left unmatched: 6. There are 14 residues in the CDR3. Using reference TRBV7-2 and TRBJ2-3 for the parts outside the CDR3, the full variable domain is GAGVSQSPSNKVTEKGKDVELRCDPISGHTALYWYRQSLGQGLEFLIYFQGNSAPDKSGLPSDRFSAERTGGSVSTLTIQRTQQEDSAVYLCASRRSGSSDTQYFGPGTRLTVL.